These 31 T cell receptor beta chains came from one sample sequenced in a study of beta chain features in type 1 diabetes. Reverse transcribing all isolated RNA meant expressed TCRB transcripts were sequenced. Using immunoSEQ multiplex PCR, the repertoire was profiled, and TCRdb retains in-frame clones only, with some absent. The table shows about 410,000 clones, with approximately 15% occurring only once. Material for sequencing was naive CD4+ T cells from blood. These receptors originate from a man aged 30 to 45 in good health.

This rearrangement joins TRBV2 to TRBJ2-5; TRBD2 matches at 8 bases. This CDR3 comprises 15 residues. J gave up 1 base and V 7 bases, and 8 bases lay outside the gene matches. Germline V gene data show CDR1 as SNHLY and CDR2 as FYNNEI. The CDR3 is CASIGLAALQETQYF. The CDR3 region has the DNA TGTGCCAGCATTGGACTAGCCGCCCTCCAAGAGACCCAGTACTTC.

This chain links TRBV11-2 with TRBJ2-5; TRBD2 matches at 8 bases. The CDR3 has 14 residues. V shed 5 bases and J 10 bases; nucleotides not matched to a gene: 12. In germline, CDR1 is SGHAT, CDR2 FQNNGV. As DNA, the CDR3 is TGTGCCAGCAGCATCCAAGGACTAGCTGCCGTCCAGTACTTC. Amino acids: CASSIQGLAAVQYF.

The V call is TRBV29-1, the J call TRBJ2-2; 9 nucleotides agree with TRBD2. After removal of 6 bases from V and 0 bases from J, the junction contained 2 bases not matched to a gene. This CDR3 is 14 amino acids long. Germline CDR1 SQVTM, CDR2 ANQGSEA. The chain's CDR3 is CSVGLASNTGELFF. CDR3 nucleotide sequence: TGCAGCGTCGGACTAGCGTCGAACACCGGGGAGCTGTTTTTT.

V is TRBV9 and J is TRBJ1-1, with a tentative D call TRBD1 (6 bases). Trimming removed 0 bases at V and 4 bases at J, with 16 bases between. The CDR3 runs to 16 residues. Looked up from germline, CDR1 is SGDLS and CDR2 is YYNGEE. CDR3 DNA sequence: TGTGCCAGCAGCGTAGGCCACAGTTCGGGGGCCACTGAAGCTTTCTTT. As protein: CASSVGHSSGATEAFF.

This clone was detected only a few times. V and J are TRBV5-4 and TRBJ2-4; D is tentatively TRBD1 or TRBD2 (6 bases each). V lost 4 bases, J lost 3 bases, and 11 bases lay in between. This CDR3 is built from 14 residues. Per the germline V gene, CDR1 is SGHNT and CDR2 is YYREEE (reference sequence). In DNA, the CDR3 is TGTGCCAGCAGCCCACAGGGAGGCAAAAACATTCAGTACTTC. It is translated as CASSPQGGKNIQYF.

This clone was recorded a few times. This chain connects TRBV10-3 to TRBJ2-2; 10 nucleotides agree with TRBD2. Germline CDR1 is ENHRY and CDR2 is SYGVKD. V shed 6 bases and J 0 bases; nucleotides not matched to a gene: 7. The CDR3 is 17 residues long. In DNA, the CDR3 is TGTGCCATCAGCTTCACTAGCGGGAACCCGAACACCGGGGAGCTGTTTTTT. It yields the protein CAISFTSGNPNTGELFF.

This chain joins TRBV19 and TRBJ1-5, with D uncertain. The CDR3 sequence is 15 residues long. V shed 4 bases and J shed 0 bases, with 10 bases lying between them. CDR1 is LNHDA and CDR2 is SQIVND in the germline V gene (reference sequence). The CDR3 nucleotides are TGTGCCAGTAGTAAGGGTGACTATAGCAATCAGCCCCAGCATTTT. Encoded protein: CASSKGDYSNQPQHF.

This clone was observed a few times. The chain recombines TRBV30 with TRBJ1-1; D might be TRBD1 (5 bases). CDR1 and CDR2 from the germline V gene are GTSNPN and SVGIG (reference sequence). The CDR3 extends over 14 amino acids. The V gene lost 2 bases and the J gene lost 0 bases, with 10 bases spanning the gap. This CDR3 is CAWSFARVNTEAFF. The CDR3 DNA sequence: TGTGCCTGGAGTTTCGCCAGGGTGAACACTGAAGCTTTCTTT.

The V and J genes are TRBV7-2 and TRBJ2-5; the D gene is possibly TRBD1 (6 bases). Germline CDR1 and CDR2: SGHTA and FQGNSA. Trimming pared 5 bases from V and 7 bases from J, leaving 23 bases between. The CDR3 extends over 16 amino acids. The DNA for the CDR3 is TGTGCCAGCAGCCCCTCGCCGGGACACCAAATCGTGACCCAGTACTTC. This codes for CASSPSPGHQIVTQYF.

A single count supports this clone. CDR3 DNA: TGTGCCTGGAGTGTGGGTAGCGGGAGAGATACGCAGTATTTT. Protein product: CAWSVGSGRDTQYF. The chain employs TRBV30 and TRBJ2-3; 9 bases agree with TRBD2. J was trimmed by 5 bases and V by 0 bases; bases with no gene match: 3. This CDR3 contains 14 residues. CDR1 is GTSNPN and CDR2 is SVGIG in the germline V gene (reference sequence). Full variable domain (rest looked up from reference TRBV30 and TRBJ2-3): SQTIHQWPATLVQPVGSPLSLECTVEGTSNPNLYWYRQAAGRGLQLLFYSVGIGQISSEVPQNLSASRPQDRQFILSSKKLLLSDSGFYLCAWSVGSGRDTQYFGPGTRLTVL.

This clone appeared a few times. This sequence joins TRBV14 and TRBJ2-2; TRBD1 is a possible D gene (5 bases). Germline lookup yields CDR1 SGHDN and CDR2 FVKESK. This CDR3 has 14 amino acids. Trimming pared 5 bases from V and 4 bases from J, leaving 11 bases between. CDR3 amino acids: CASSGAATTGELFF. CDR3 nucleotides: TGTGCCAGCAGCGGGGCAGCGACCACCGGGGAGCTGTTTTTT. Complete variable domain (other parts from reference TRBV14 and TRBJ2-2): EAGVTQFPSHSVIEKGQTVTLRCDPISGHDNLYWYRRVMGKEIKFLLHFVKESKQDESGMPNNRFLAERTGGTYSTLKVQPAELEDSGVYFCASSGAATTGELFFGEGSRLTVL.

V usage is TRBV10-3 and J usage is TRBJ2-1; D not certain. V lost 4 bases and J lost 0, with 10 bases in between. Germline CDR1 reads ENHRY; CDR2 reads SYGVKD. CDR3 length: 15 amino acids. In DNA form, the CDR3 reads TGTGCCATCAGTGGCCGAGACGGCTCCTACAATGAGCAGTTCTTC. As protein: CAISGRDGSYNEQFF.

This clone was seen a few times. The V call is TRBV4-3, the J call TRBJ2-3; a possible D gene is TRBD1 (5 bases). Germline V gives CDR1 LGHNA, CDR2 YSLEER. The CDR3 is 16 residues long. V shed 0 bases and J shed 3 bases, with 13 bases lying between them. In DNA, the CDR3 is TGCGCCAGCAGCCAAGATAGTGGGGCTTCGACAGATACGCAGTATTTT. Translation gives CASSQDSGASTDTQYF.

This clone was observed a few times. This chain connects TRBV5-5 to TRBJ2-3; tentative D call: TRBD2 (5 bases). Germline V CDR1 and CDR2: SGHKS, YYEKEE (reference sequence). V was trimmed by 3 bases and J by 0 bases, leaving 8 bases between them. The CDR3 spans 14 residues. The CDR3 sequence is CASSSSGSTDTQYF. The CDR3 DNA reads TGTGCCAGCAGCTCCAGCGGAAGCACAGATACGCAGTATTTT.

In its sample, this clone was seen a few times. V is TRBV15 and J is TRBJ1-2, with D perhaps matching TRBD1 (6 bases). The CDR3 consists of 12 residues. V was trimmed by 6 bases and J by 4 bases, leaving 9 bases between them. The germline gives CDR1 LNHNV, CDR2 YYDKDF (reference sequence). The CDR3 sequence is CATRDSFYGYTF. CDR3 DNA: TGTGCCACCAGGGACAGCTTCTATGGCTACACCTTC.

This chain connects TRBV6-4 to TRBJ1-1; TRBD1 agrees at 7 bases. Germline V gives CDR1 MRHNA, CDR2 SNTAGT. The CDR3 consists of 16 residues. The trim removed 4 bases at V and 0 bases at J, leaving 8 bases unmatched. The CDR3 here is CASSVSSTGLNTEAFF. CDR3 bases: TGTGCCAGCAGTGTGTCCTCGACAGGGTTGAACACTGAAGCTTTCTTT.

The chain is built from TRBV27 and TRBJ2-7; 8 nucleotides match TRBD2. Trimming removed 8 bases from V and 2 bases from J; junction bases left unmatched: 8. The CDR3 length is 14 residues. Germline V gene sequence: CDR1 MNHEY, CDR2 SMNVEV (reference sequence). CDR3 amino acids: CASPLRGAPYEQYV. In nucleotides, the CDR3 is TGTGCCAGCCCTCTGCGGGGGGCCCCCTACGAGCAGTACGTC.

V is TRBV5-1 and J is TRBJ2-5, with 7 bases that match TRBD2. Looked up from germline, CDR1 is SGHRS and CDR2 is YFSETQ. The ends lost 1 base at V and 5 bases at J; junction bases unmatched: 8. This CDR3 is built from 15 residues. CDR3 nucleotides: TGCGCCAGCAGCTTGCAAGCGGGGCGAAGGGAGACCCAGTACTTC. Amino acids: CASSLQAGRRETQYF.

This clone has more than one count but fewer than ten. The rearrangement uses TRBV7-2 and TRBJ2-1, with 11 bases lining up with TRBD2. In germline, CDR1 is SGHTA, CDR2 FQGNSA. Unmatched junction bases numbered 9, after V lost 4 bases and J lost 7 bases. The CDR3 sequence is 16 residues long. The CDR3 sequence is CASSWTGTSGLNEQFF. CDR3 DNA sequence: TGTGCCAGCAGCTGGACCGGGACTAGCGGCTTGAATGAGCAGTTCTTC.

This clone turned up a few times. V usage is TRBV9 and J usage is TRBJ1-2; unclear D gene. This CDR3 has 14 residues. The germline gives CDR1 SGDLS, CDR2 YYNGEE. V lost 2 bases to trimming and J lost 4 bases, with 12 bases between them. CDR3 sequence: CASSVSSGVYGYTF. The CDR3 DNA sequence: TGTGCCAGCAGCGTTTCTTCCGGGGTCTATGGCTACACCTTC. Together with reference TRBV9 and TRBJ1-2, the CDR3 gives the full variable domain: DSGVTQTPKHLITATGQRVTLRCSPRSGDLSVYWYQQSLDQGLQFLIQYYNGEERAKGNILERFSAQQFPDLHSELNLSSLELGDSALYFCASSVSSGVYGYTFGSGTRLTVV.

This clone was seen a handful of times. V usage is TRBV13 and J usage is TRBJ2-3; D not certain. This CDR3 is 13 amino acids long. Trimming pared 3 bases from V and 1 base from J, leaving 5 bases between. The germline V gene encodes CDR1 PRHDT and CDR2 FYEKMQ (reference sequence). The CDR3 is CASSLRGTDTQYF. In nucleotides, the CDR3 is TGTGCCAGCAGCTTGAGAGGCACAGATACGCAGTATTTT.

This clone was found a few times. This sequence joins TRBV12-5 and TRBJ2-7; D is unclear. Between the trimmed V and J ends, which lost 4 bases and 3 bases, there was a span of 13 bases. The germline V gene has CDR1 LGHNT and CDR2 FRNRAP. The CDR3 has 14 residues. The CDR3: CASGSSRALYEQYF. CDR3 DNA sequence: TGTGCTAGTGGTTCCTCCCGCGCCCTCTACGAGCAGTACTTC.

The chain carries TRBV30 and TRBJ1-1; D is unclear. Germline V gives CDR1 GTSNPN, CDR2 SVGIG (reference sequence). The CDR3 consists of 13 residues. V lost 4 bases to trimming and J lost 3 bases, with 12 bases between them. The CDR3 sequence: CAWKKDRDTEAFF. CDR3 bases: TGTGCCTGGAAGAAGGACCGGGACACTGAAGCTTTCTTT.

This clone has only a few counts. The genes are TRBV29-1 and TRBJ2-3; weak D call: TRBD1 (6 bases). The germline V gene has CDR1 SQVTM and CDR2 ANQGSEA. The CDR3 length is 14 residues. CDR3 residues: CTFRLGAYGGTQYF. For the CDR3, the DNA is TGCACGTTCCGTCTGGGGGCGTATGGGGGTACGCAGTATTTT.

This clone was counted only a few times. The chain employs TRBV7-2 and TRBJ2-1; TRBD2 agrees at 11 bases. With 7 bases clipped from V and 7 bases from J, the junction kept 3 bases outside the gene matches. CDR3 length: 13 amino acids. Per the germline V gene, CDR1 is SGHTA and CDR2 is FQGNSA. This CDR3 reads CASMIAGGNEQFF. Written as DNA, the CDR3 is TGTGCCAGCATGATAGCGGGGGGGAATGAGCAGTTCTTC.

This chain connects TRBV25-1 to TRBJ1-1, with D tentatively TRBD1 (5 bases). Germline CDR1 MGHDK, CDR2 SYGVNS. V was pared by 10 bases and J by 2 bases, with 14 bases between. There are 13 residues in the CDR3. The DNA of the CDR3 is TGTGCCACCAAGGGGCTGGGAAACACTGAAGCTTTCTTT. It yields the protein CATKGLGNTEAFF.

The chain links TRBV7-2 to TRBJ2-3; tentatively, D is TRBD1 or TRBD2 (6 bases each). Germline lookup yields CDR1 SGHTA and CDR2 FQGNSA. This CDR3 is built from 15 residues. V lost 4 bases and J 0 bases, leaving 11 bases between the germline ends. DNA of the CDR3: TGTGCCAGCAGCTCCCGGGGGCAAAGCACAGATACGCAGTATTTT. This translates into CASSSRGQSTDTQYF.

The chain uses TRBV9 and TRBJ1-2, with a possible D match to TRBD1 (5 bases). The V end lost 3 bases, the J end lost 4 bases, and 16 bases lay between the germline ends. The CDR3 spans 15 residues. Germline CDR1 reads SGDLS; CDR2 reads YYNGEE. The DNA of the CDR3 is TGTGCCAGCAGCGCGCACCCGGGACGGAGCTATGGCTACACCTTC. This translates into CASSAHPGRSYGYTF.

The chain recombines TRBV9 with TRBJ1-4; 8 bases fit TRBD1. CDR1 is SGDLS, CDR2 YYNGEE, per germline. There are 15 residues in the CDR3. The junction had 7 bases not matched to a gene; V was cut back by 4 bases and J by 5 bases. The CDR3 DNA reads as TGTGCCAGCAGCCCCCGGACAGGGCAAAATGAAAAACTGTTTTTT. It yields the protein CASSPRTGQNEKLFF.

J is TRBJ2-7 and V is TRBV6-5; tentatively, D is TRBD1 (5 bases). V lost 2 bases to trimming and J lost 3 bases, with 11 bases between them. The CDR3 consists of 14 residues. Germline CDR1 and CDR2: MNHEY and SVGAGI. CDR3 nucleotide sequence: TGTGCCAGCAGTTACGACAGACAAAACTACGAGCAGTACTTC. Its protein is CASSYDRQNYEQYF.

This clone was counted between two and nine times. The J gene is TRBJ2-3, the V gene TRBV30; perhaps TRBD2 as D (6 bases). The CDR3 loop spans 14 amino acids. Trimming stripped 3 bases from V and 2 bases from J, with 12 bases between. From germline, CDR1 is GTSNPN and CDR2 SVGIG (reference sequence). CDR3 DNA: TGTGCCTGGAGGTTCGCGGGGAACACAGATACGCAGTATTTT. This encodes CAWRFAGNTDTQYF.